The sample holds a few counts of the clone carrying this TCR beta chain. Its cognate antigen is unknown. Sample-barcoded 5' priming and a J-beta primer mix drove a second PCR of about 6 to 12 cycles. The template-switch adaptor, which had 12 random nucleotides, put a tag on each cDNA molecule. Using its own MiXCR run on the 5' RACE reads, TCRdb lists one record per CDR3 protein. The top ten hold 6.5% to 8.5% of the sample, which has around 1,700,000 distinct CDR3 sequences, 28% seen once. Germline CDR1 SGHTA, CDR2 FQGNSA. With 0 bases clipped from V and 12 bases from J, the junction kept 13 bases outside the gene matches. The CDR3 is 15 amino acids. This record comes from a study of blood T cells in healthy people across ages. General observations from the study: Nothing was known about donor CMV status, and this possibly confounded expanded clonotype changes. Whereas aged donors had fewer naive CD4+ cells, long-lived donors had more of them and higher diversity.

The V call is TRBV7-2, the J call TRBJ1-2; 7 positions agree with TRBD1. This TCR derives from a woman in her twenties or thirties in good health. Sequencing used blood. This CDR3 is CASSLARTTGWLNTF. The CDR3 region has the DNA TGTGCCAGCAGCTTAGCCCGTACGACAGGGTGGCTAAACACCTTC.